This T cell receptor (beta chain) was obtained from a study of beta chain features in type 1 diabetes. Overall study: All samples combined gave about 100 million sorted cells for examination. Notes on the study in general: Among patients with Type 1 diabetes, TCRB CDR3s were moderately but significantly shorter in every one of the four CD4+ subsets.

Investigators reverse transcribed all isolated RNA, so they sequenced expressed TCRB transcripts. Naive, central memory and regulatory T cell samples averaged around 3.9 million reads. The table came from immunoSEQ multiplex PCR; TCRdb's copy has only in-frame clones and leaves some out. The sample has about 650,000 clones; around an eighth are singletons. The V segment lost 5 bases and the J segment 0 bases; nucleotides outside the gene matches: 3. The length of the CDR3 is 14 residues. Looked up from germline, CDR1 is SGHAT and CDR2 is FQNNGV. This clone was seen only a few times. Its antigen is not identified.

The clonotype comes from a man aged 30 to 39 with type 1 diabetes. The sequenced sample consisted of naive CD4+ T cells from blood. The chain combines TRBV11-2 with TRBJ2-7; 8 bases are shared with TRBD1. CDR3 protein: CASSRQGFSYEQYF. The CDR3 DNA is TGTGCCAGCAGCCGACAGGGGTTCTCCTACGAGCAGTACTTC.